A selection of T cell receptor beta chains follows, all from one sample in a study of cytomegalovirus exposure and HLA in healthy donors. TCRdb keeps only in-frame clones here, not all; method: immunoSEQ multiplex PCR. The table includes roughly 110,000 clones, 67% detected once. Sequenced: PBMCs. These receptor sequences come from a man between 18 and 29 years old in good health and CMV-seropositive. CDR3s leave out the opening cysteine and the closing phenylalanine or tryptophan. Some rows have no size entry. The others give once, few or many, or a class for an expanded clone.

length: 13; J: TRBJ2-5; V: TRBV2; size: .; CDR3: ASRRQGWVGETQY
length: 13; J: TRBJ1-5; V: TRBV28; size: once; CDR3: ASNNGGYSNQPQH
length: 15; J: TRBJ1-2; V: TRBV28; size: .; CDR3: ASSLFGGTLRAYGYT
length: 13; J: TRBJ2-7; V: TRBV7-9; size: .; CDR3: ASSHSDRGGNEQY
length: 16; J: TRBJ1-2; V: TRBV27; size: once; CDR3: ASSSNPDRGLVFGGYT
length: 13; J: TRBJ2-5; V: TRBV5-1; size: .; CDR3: ASSLERGLQGTQY
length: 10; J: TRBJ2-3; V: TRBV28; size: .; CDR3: ASTGSTDTQY
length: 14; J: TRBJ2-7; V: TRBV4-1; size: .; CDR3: ASSHYGQGLSYEQY
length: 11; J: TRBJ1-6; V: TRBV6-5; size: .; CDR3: ASSNRERSPLH
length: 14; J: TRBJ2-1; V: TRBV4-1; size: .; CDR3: ASSQTRGSSYNEQF
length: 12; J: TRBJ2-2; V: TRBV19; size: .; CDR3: ASSRYANTGELF
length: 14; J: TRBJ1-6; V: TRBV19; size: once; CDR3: ASSRQGSQYNSPLH
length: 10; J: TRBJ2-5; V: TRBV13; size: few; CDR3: ASSSLGETQY
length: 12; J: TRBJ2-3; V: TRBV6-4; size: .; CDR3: ASSETGEADTQY
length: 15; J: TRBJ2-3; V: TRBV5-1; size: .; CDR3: ASSHRGMPPVGDTQY
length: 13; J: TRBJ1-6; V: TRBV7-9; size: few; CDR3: ASSLTDRAGSPLH
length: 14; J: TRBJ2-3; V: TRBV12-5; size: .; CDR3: ASGLVLSGGPGTQY
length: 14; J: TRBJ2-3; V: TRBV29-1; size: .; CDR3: SVPRQGARGTDTQY
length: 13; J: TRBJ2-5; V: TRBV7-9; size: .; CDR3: ASSLATSRPETQY
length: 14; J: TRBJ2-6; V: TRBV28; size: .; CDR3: ASTRGSSSGANVLT
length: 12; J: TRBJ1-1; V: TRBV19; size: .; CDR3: ATTRGQGNTEAF
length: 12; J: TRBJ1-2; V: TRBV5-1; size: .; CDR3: ASSPQRGAYGYT
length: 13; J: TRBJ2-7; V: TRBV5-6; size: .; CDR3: ASSPDPGGTYEQY
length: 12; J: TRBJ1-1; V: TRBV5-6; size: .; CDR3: ASSRGHMNTEAF
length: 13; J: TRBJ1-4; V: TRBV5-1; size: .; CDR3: ASSLDSGVGEKLF
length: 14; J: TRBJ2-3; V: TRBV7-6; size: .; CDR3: ASSSIGAGGPDTQY
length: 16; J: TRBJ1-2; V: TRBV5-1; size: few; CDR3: ASSLVFGGGQGSNGYT
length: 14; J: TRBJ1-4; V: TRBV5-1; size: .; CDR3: ASRIGLGRTNEKLF
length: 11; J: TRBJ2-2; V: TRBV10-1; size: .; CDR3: ASSNRGTGELF
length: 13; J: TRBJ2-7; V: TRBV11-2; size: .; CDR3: ASSLVTGGSYEQY
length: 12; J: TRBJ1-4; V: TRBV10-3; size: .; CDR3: AISDGATNEKLF
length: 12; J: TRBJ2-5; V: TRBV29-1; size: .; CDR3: SVLVAGNRETQY
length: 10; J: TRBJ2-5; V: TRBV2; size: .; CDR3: ASRERTVTQY
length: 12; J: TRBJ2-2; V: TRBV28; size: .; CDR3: ASSPGQPTGELF
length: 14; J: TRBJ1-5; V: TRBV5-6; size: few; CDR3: ASSFLGGQPGQPQH
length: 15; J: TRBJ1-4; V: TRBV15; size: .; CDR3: ATSRENHRRTNEKLF
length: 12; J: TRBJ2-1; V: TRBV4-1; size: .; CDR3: ASSPWTSTNEQF
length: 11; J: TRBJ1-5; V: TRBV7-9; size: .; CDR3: ASSSGNNQPQH
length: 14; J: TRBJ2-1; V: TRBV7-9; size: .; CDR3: ASSFQSGSSYNEQF
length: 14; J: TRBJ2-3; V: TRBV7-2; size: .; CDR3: ASSLATSERMNTQY
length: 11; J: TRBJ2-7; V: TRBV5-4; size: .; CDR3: ASSWDRAYEQY
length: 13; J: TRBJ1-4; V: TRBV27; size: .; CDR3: ASSLLSRQNEKLF
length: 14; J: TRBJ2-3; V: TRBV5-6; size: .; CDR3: ASSLGLAGAPGTQY
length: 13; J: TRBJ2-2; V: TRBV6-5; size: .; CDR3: ASSGNDRGTGELF
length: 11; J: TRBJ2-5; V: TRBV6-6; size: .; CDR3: ASSRRVEETQY